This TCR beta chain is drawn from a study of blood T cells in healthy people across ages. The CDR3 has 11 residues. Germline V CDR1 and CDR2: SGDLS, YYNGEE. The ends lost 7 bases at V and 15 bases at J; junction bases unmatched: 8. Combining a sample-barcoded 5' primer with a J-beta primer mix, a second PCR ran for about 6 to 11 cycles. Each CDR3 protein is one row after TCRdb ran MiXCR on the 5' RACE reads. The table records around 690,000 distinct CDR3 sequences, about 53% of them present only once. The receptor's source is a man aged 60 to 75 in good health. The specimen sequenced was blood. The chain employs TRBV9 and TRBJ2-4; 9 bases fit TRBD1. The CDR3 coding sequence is TGTGCCAGCCGGGACAGGGCCGAGCGGTACTTC. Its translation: CASRDRAERYF.